The 26 T cell receptor beta chains presented below share a single source sample, sequenced in a study of identical twins. MiXCR, run by TCRdb on the 5' RACE reads, gives a single entry per CDR3 protein. The data contain 550,000 to 700,000 distinct CDR3 sequences, 9% to 10% of them singletons. This same sample was also taken into another study, of yellow fever vaccine responses in identical twins.

The sequencing input was PBMCs. All receptors derive from a woman aged 18-29 years in good health.

This clonotype was observed many times. The V gene is TRBV10-3, the J gene TRBJ2-2, with D unclear. Germline values: CDR1 ENHRY, CDR2 SYGVKD. There are 12 residues in the CDR3. V shed 0 bases and J shed 7 bases, with 3 bases lying between them. The CDR3 is CAISESVGELFF. The CDR3 DNA follows: TGTGCCATCAGTGAGTCGGTCGGGGAGCTGTTTTTT.

This clonotype came up many times. V and J are TRBV7-9 and TRBJ2-7, with TRBD1 identical over 8 bases. Germline V gene sequence: CDR1 SEHNR, CDR2 FQNEAQ (reference sequence). V lost 5 bases and J lost 3; bases outside the gene matches: 9. This CDR3 contains 15 residues. CDR3 bases: TGTGCCAGCAGCCCAAGACAGGGGCGCAACTACGAGCAGTACTTC. Translated, it gives CASSPRQGRNYEQYF.

In this sample, this clonotype turned up many times. The chain recombines TRBV12-3 or TRBV12-4 with TRBJ2-3, with 10 bases fitting TRBD1. The V and J ends lost 4 bases and 4 bases, in that order; junction bases with no gene match: 5. The CDR3 contains 15 residues. For the CDR3, the DNA is TGTGCCAGCAGTTCTCGAGGGACAGGGGCAGATACGCAGTATTTT. It is translated as CASSSRGTGADTQYF.

The CDR3 region has the DNA TGTGCCACCAGTGATTTTGTATCCGGTTACAATGAGCAGTTCTTC. It codes for CATSDFVSGYNEQFF. The chain uses TRBV24-1 and TRBJ2-1, with no clear D. Trimming removed 1 base at V and 4 bases at J, with 10 bases between. The CDR3 is 15 amino acids. Per the germline V gene, CDR1 is KGHDR and CDR2 is SFDVKD.

On this clonotype itself: One end of the junction is discordant with germline, which a read error may explain. This rearrangement joins TRBV7-3 to TRBJ2-2; weak D call: TRBD1 (5 bases). The germline V gene encodes CDR1 SGHTA and CDR2 FQGTGA. The CDR3 consists of 18 residues. The CDR3 sequence: CACSFPARDSSNTGELFF. The CDR3 nucleotides read TGTGCCTGCAGTTTCCCCGCCAGGGATTCCTCGAACACCGGGGAGCTGTTTTTT.

J is TRBJ2-7 and V is TRBV15; D possibly matches TRBD1 or TRBD2 (6 bases each). Trimming took off 8 bases at V and 1 base at J, with 15 bases between the two ends. Germline CDR1 is LNHNV and CDR2 is YYDKDF (reference sequence). CDR3 length: 14 residues. CDR3 coding DNA: TGTGCCACCCGCTCCGGGGGCCTGTCCTACGAGCAGTACTTC. As protein: CATRSGGLSYEQYF.

This clonotype was observed a handful of times. The CDR3 coding sequence is TGTGCCAGCAGCGTAGGTCCGGACCCGAATGTGCATGAGCAGTTCTTC. Residues: CASSVGPDPNVHEQFF. J is TRBJ2-1 and V is TRBV9; D gene ambiguous. V shed 0 bases and J shed 8 bases, with 18 bases lying between them. The CDR3 is 16 amino acids. The germline V gene encodes CDR1 SGDLS and CDR2 YYNGEE. Combining the CDR3 with reference TRBV9 and TRBJ2-1 gives the whole variable domain DSGVTQTPKHLITATGQRVTLRCSPRSGDLSVYWYQQSLDQGLQFLIQYYNGEERAKGNILERFSAQQFPDLHSELNLSSLELGDSALYFCASSVGPDPNVHEQFFGPGTRLTVL.

The chain couples TRBV2 to TRBJ1-1; 8 bases match TRBD1. Trimming removed 4 bases from V and 1 base from J; junction bases left unmatched: 5. Germline CDR1 and CDR2: SNHLY and FYNNEI. There are 15 residues in the CDR3. CDR3 protein: CASSGQGMGNTEAFF. CDR3 nucleotides: TGTGCCAGCAGTGGACAGGGGATGGGGAACACTGAAGCTTTCTTT. The full variable domain, rest sourced from reference TRBV2 and TRBJ1-1, is EPEVTQTPSHQVTQMGQEVILRCVPISNHLYFYWYRQILGQKVEFLVSFYNNEISEKSEIFDDQFSVERPDGSNFTLKIRSTKLEDSAMYFCASSGQGMGNTEAFFGQGTRLTVV.

This clonotype has a handful of counts. This CDR3 is CASSSRTVRNSPLHF. For the CDR3, the DNA is TGTGCCAGCAGTTCCAGGACAGTGCGCAATTCACCCCTCCACTTT. V gene TRBV12-3 or TRBV12-4 combines with J gene TRBJ1-6; D perhaps matches TRBD1 (6 bases). Trimming took off 4 bases at V and 7 bases at J, with 14 bases between the two ends. The CDR3 is 15 amino acids.

This clonotype was counted a few times. The rearrangement joins TRBV3-1 to TRBJ2-1; tentatively, D is TRBD1 or TRBD2 (5 bases each). V lost 0 bases to trimming and J lost 9 bases, with 18 bases between them. The germline V gene encodes CDR1 LGHDT and CDR2 YNNKEL (reference sequence). The length of the CDR3 is 16 residues. CDR3 amino acids: CASSQDKKRGQGEQFF. The DNA for the CDR3 is TGTGCCAGCAGCCAAGATAAAAAGAGGGGCCAAGGTGAGCAGTTCTTC.

This sequence joins TRBV7-2 and TRBJ2-5, with 7 bases lining up with TRBD2. Germline trimming cut 1 base from V and 7 bases from J; bases unmatched to any gene: 12. Germline V gene lookup returns CDR1 SGHTA and CDR2 FQGNSA. The length of the CDR3 is 16 residues. The CDR3 spells CASSLDFASGVRTQYF. The CDR3 DNA sequence: TGTGCCAGCAGCTTAGATTTCGCCAGCGGGGTGAGGACCCAGTACTTC. Combining the CDR3 with reference TRBV7-2 and TRBJ2-5 gives the whole variable domain GAGVSQSPSNKVTEKGKDVELRCDPISGHTALYWYRQSLGQGLEFLIYFQGNSAPDKSGLPSDRFSAERTGGSVSTLTIQRTQQEDSAVYLCASSLDFASGVRTQYFGPGTRLLVL.

The CDR3 sequence: CASSPSGGQGEAFF. The CDR3 bases are TGTGCCAGCAGCCCGAGCGGGGGGCAAGGTGAAGCTTTCTTT. The V gene is TRBV11-3, the J gene TRBJ1-1; the D gene is possibly TRBD1 (6 bases). This CDR3 has 14 amino acids. Trimming stripped 5 bases from V and 7 bases from J, with 17 bases between. Germline CDR1 reads SGHNT; CDR2 reads YENEEA.

CDR3 residues: CSARDSRTVETQYF. DNA of the CDR3: TGCAGTGCTAGAGATTCCCGAACGGTAGAGACCCAGTACTTC. V gene TRBV20-1 combines with J gene TRBJ2-5, with D unresolved. V gave up 0 bases and J gave up 4 bases, with 12 bases separating them. The V gene's germline CDR1 is DFQATT and CDR2 SNEGSKA (reference sequence). CDR3 length: 14 amino acids.

This clonotype appeared a few times. The chain couples TRBV27 to TRBJ1-1; D remains unclear. The CDR3 covers 13 residues. Per germline, CDR1 MNHEY and CDR2 SMNVEV (reference sequence). V dropped 6 bases and J dropped 1 base, with 9 bases sitting between them. The CDR3 coding sequence is TGTGCCAGCAGGATTAATTGGAACACTGAAGCTTTCTTT. Amino acids: CASRINWNTEAFF.

This clonotype showed up just a few times. The rearrangement joins TRBV7-2 to TRBJ2-1; D is possibly TRBD2 (6 bases). The germline gives CDR1 SGHTA, CDR2 FQGNSA. The ends were cut back, 0 bases at V and 8 bases at J, with 17 bases in the middle. The CDR3 has 16 amino acids. CDR3 nucleotides: TGTGCCAGCAGCTTAGCCTGGGGCGGGATAGGCGATGAGCAGTTCTTC. Translated: CASSLAWGGIGDEQFF.

This clonotype was counted many times. The CDR3 nucleotides are TGTGCCAGCAGCGTGAGAAGTGAAGCTAACTATGGCTACACCTTC. It codes for CASSVRSEANYGYTF. J is TRBJ1-2 and V is TRBV9; D not certain. CDR1 and CDR2 (germline): SGDLS, YYNGEE. Trimming pared 2 bases from V and 0 bases from J, leaving 11 bases between. The CDR3 has 15 amino acids.

This clonotype was picked up many times. The chain couples TRBV20-1 to TRBJ1-5, with TRBD1 identical over 7 bases. After removal of 8 bases from V and 4 bases from J, the junction contained 8 bases not matched to a gene. The germline V gene has CDR1 DFQATT and CDR2 SNEGSKA (reference sequence). This CDR3 has 13 amino acids. CDR3 bases: TGCAGTTCATTGGGACAGCAAAATCAGCCCCAGCATTTT. Amino acid sequence: CSSLGQQNQPQHF.

The chain uses TRBV7-9 and TRBJ2-7, with 15 bases aligning to TRBD2. The CDR3 loop spans 14 amino acids. The ends lost 4 bases at V and 7 bases at J; junction bases unmatched: 2. Germline assignment: CDR1 SEHNR and CDR2 FQNEAQ (reference sequence). In DNA form, the CDR3 reads TGTGCCAGCAGCTGGACTAGCGGGAGGGGAGAGCAGTACTTC. Its translation: CASSWTSGRGEQYF. Supplemented by reference TRBV7-9 and TRBJ2-7, the full variable domain reads DTGVSQNPRHKITKRGQNVTFRCDPISEHNRLYWYRQTLGQGPEFLTYFQNEAQLEKSRLLSDRFSAERPKGSFSTLEIQRTEQGDSAMYLCASSWTSGRGEQYFGPGTRLTVT.

This clonotype turned up a few times. This chain links TRBV7-2 with TRBJ1-4; D may be TRBD1 (6 bases). Germline V gene sequence: CDR1 SGHTA, CDR2 FQGNSA. V was clipped by 2 bases and J by 5 bases, with 12 bases between them. This CDR3 has 15 residues. The CDR3 reads CASSLSGQKNEKLFF. CDR3 in DNA: TGTGCCAGCAGCTTAAGCGGACAGAAAAATGAAAAACTGTTTTTT.

This clonotype was counted at least ten times. The chain has TRBV12-3 or TRBV12-4 and TRBJ2-1, with TRBD2 identical over 11 bases. The CDR3 covers 15 residues. With 7 bases clipped from V and 6 bases from J, the junction kept 8 bases outside the gene matches. CDR3 nucleotide sequence: TGTGCCAGCACCGTCAGAACTAGCGGGAGCAATGAGCAGTTCTTC. Translating it yields CASTVRTSGSNEQFF.

In its sample, this clonotype was seen many times. The chain recombines TRBV20-1 with TRBJ1-1; 11 bases fit TRBD1. CDR1 is DFQATT and CDR2 is SNEGSKA in the germline V gene (reference sequence). CDR3 size: 11 residues. Losses at the gene ends were 6 bases for V and 6 bases for J; bases not matched to a gene: 0. This CDR3 reads CSAGQGAEAFF. CDR3 coding DNA: TGCAGTGCGGGACAGGGGGCTGAAGCTTTCTTT.

The genes are TRBV20-1 and TRBJ2-1; tentatively, D is TRBD1 (5 bases). Germline CDR1 is DFQATT and CDR2 is SNEGSKA (reference sequence). Trimming removed 0 bases from V and 6 bases from J, with 15 bases in between. The CDR3 runs to 15 residues. The CDR3 here is CSARDPVGPLNEQFF. The CDR3 DNA follows: TGCAGTGCTAGAGATCCCGTGGGGCCTCTCAATGAGCAGTTCTTC.

This clonotype has just a few counts. The chain carries TRBV5-6 and TRBJ2-5; D gene unclear. This CDR3 has 12 residues. The V and J ends lost 2 bases and 5 bases respectively, with 7 bases between them. The germline gives CDR1 SGHDT, CDR2 YYEEEE. CDR3 in amino acids: CASSFGLETQYF. DNA of the CDR3: TGTGCCAGCAGCTTTGGCCTTGAGACCCAGTACTTC.

This clonotype was observed at least ten times. CDR3 sequence (DNA): TGCGCCAGCAGCTTGGTGTCGGGGGGGCCCCATGAGCAGTTCTTC. The encoded protein is CASSLVSGGPHEQFF. This sequence joins TRBV5-1 and TRBJ2-1; the match to TRBD2 covers 8 bases. CDR3 size: 15 residues. CDR1 is SGHRS, CDR2 YFSETQ, per germline. The V and J ends lost 0 bases and 8 bases, in that order; junction bases with no gene match: 7.

V gene TRBV5-1 combines with J gene TRBJ2-3; TRBD2 matches 13 bases. The V and J ends lost 4 bases and 0 bases, in that order; junction bases with no gene match: 5. CDR1 SGHRS and CDR2 YFSETQ come from the germline V gene. This CDR3 spans 17 amino acids. The CDR3 loop is CASSRTSGSLSTDTQYF. The CDR3 bases are TGCGCCAGCAGCCGGACTAGCGGGAGCTTAAGCACAGATACGCAGTATTTT.

The gene calls are TRBV20-1 and TRBJ2-7; 8 positions match TRBD2. The CDR3 is 14 amino acids. Germline values: CDR1 DFQATT, CDR2 SNEGSKA (reference sequence). V trimming: 5 bases; J trimming: 4 bases; junction bases outside the gene matches: 10. The CDR3 loop reads CSAHSGTSLYEQYF. The CDR3 DNA reads TGCAGTGCTCACTCCGGGACTAGTCTGTACGAGCAGTACTTC.